These 11 T cell receptor beta chains were all obtained from the same sample, sequenced in a study of human T cells and chemical hapten exposure. Using its own MiXCR run on the RACE reads, TCRdb lists one record per CDR3 protein. The sample lists tens of thousands of distinct CDR3 sequences, 9.5% to 13% occurring once. Time point in this sample: pre-sensitization, week 0. Sample treatment: therapeutic diphenylcyclopropenone sensitization with weekly scalp DPC. Material: whole blood, obtained in connection with sensitization to the hapten diphenylcyclopropenone (DPC). These receptors all come from a woman aged 50 to 60 with alopecia areata. Some clones in this sample may be carry-over from other donors' samples.

Many counts were recorded for this clonotype. The chain employs TRBV20-1 and TRBJ1-3; 9 nucleotides line up with TRBD1. The CDR3 length is 14 residues. CDR1 and CDR2 from the germline V gene are DFQATT and SNEGSKA (reference sequence). Trimming took 5 bases from V and 4 from J; bases not matched to a gene: 6. The CDR3 reads CSAGGQGEGNTIYF. In DNA form, the CDR3 reads TGCAGTGCTGGGGGACAGGGAGAAGGAAACACCATATATTTT.

Ten or more counts support this clonotype. The chain is built from TRBV30 and TRBJ1-2; D perhaps matches TRBD1 (5 bases). The germline V gene has CDR1 GTSNPN and CDR2 SVGIG (reference sequence). The CDR3 loop spans 14 amino acids. Trimming stripped 2 bases from V and 5 bases from J, with 15 bases between. The CDR3 protein is CAWSTVGQLYGYTF. The CDR3 region has the DNA TGTGCCTGGAGTACTGTGGGGCAGCTTTATGGCTACACCTTC. The whole variable domain, filled in from reference TRBV30 and TRBJ1-2, reads SQTIHQWPATLVQPVGSPLSLECTVEGTSNPNLYWYRQAAGRGLQLLFYSVGIGQISSEVPQNLSASRPQDRQFILSSKKLLLSDSGFYLCAWSTVGQLYGYTFGSGTRLTVV.

The chain couples TRBV28 to TRBJ2-1; TRBD2 is a possible D gene (6 bases). Germline-derived CDR1 and CDR2 are MDHEN and SYDVKM. The CDR3 totals 16 residues. Trimming took off 3 bases at V and 8 bases at J, with 20 bases between the two ends. CDR3 bases: TGTGCCAGCAGTTTTTTGGAGGGCCAGACACCCGATGAGCAGTTCTTC. It is translated as CASSFLEGQTPDEQFF.

The rearrangement links TRBV7-8 to TRBJ1-1; D may be TRBD1 (5 bases). Trimming pared 8 bases from V and 4 bases from J, leaving 17 bases between. Germline V gene lookup returns CDR1 SGHVS and CDR2 FQNEAQ. This CDR3 is 14 amino acids long. The CDR3 sequence is CASQYGGWSTEAFF. The CDR3 bases are TGTGCCAGCCAATATGGGGGGTGGAGCACTGAAGCTTTCTTT.

The chain carries TRBV28 and TRBJ2-2; D gene ambiguous. This CDR3 region has 12 residues. Germline V lookup: CDR1 MDHEN, CDR2 SYDVKM. V lost 7 bases and J 7 bases, leaving 10 bases between the germline ends. CDR3 in amino acids: CASTRTYGELFF. CDR3 nucleotides: TGTGCCAGCACTCGGACGTACGGGGAGCTGTTTTTT.

The chain employs TRBV20-1 and TRBJ2-7; TRBD2 aligns across 11 bases. Germline assignment: CDR1 DFQATT and CDR2 SNEGSKA (reference sequence). After removal of 6 bases from V and 2 bases from J, the junction contained 9 bases not matched to a gene. The CDR3 spans 15 residues. The CDR3 here is CSAPRGTSGTYEQYF. CDR3 nucleotide sequence: TGCAGTGCCCCTCGGGGGACTAGCGGAACCTACGAGCAGTACTTC.

This clonotype appeared many times. The chain is built from TRBV9 and TRBJ2-2, with D perhaps matching TRBD2 (6 bases). The CDR3 runs 13 residues. V lost 3 bases and J lost 8, with 11 bases in between. Germline V gene sequence: CDR1 SGDLS, CDR2 YYNGEE. CDR3: CASSGTIRGELFF. CDR3 nucleotide sequence: TGTGCCAGCAGCGGGACTATCCGAGGGGAGCTGTTTTTT.

This clonotype occurred many times. The rearrangement links TRBV18 to TRBJ2-7, with D perhaps TRBD2 (6 bases). The germline CDR1 and CDR2 sequences are KGHSH and LQKENI. CDR3 length: 14 amino acids. Trimming cost V 4 bases and J 1 base, with 11 bases left between them. This chain's CDR3 is CASSRRGSSYEQYF. CDR3 in DNA: TGTGCCAGCTCACGGAGGGGCAGTTCCTACGAGCAGTACTTC.

The J gene is TRBJ2-5, the V gene TRBV5-1; D may match TRBD1 or TRBD2 (5 bases each). This CDR3 is built from 14 residues. V shed 0 bases and J shed 4 bases, with 10 bases lying between them. In germline, CDR1 is SGHRS, CDR2 YFSETQ. CDR3 coding DNA: TGCGCCAGCAGCTTGGACCCGGGGCGAGAGACCCAGTACTTC. Translated: CASSLDPGRETQYF.

V and J are TRBV10-2 and TRBJ1-1; the D is unclear. Germline loops: CDR1 WSHSY, CDR2 SAAADI. The CDR3 has 14 residues. The V gene lost 6 bases and the J gene lost 0 bases, with 11 bases spanning the gap. CDR3 in amino acids: CASSSGSMNTEAFF. The CDR3 nucleotides read TGCGCCAGCAGCTCGGGGTCCATGAACACTGAAGCTTTCTTT.

This clonotype appeared many times. The V and J genes are TRBV29-1 and TRBJ1-1, with unresolved D. This CDR3 is 11 amino acids long. Trimming took 1 base from V and 1 from J, leaving 1 base between them. Germline CDR1 and CDR2: SQVTM and ANQGSEA. CDR3 loop: CSVEGNTEAFF. For the CDR3, the DNA is TGCAGCGTTGAAGGGAACACTGAAGCTTTCTTT.